This T cell receptor beta chain was sequenced in a study of cytomegalovirus exposure and HLA in healthy donors. Findings of the study overall: In a later analysis, at a false discovery rate of 0.05, 16,951 TCR beta sequences were associated with HLA alleles.

Amplification used 60 Vbeta primers and 13 Jbeta primers. Only in-frame clones appear in the TCRdb table, and some are missing; sequencing was by immunoSEQ multiplex PCR. The sample lists 150,000 to 200,000 clones; approximately 73% were seen once. Germline V gene data show CDR1 as MNHNS and CDR2 as SASEGT. This CDR3 comprises 16 residues. Note on this clone: What it binds is unknown.

The receptor comes from a woman in her 30s in good health and CMV-seropositive. Sample: PBMCs. The V call is TRBV6-1, the J call TRBJ2-5, with 8 bases that match TRBD2. The assigned J gene may be wrong: the sequence end matches TRBJ2-7 better. This chain's CDR3 is CASSELGLEFVYEQYF. The CDR3 coding sequence is TGTGCCAGCAGTGAATTGGGACTAGAATTCGTCTACGAGCAGTACTTC.